These 6 T cell receptor beta chains originate from one sample sequenced in a study of blood T cell repertoires in COVID-19. Measured with immunoSEQ multiplex PCR; TCRdb has only the in-frame clones, and not every one. Among about 410,000 clones listed, about 90% were seen once. The sample consisted of PBMCs or T cells enriched from blood (not recorded which). These receptors were obtained from a man younger than 35 who had recovered from COVID-19.

This clone occurred a few times. This chain connects TRBV5-1 to TRBJ1-1; 12 bases are shared with TRBD1. Germline V CDR1 and CDR2: SGHRS, YFSETQ. V shed 4 bases and J 1 base; nucleotides not matched to a gene: 5. CDR3 length: 16 residues. CDR3 protein: CASSVGTGGPNTEAFF. CDR3 sequence (DNA): TGCGCCAGCAGCGTAGGGACAGGGGGCCCGAACACTGAAGCTTTCTTT.

The rearrangement links TRBV19 to TRBJ1-1, with D unresolved. The length of the CDR3 is 15 residues. Germline CDR1 LNHDA, CDR2 SQIVND (reference sequence). Trimming left V 0 bases short and J 1 base short, with 9 bases between. CDR3 sequence reads: CASSIDLPGNTEAFF. CDR3 nucleotides: TGTGCCAGTAGTATAGATCTTCCGGGGAACACTGAAGCTTTCTTT.

The rearrangement links TRBV29-1 to TRBJ2-1, with D possibly matching TRBD2 (5 bases). CDR1 and CDR2 (germline): SQVTM, ANQGSEA. V was trimmed by 4 bases and J by 5 bases, leaving 15 bases between them. The CDR3 totals 14 residues. The CDR3 DNA sequence: TGCAGCGTTGCCCCGGGAATGGGCAACAATGAGCAGTTCTTC. This gives the protein CSVAPGMGNNEQFF.

The CDR3: CASSFFPIEGNQPQHF. In nucleotides, the CDR3 is TGTGCCAGCAGTTTTTTCCCGATAGAGGGCAATCAGCCCCAGCATTTT. The chain links TRBV6-5 to TRBJ1-5; D is unclear. Trimming took 4 bases from V and 2 from J, leaving 15 bases between them. From germline, CDR1 is MNHEY and CDR2 SVGAGI. CDR3 length equals 16 residues.

The chain links TRBV19 to TRBJ1-3, with D unclear. Per germline, CDR1 LNHDA and CDR2 SQIVND (reference sequence). V was shortened by 8 bases and J by 0 bases, with 17 bases between the two germline ends. There are 16 residues in the CDR3. CDR3 residues: CASSSSGLSSGNTIYF. As DNA, the CDR3 is TGTGCCAGTTCTTCTAGCGGATTGAGCTCTGGAAACACCATATATTTT.

The gene calls are TRBV5-1 and TRBJ2-5; 7 bases map to TRBD1. This CDR3 has 16 residues. CDR1 SGHRS and CDR2 YFSETQ come from the germline V gene. With 2 bases clipped from V and 4 bases from J, the junction kept 11 bases outside the gene matches. CDR3 sequence (DNA): TGCGCCAGCAGCTTCCGACTGGCACAGGGGCTAGAGACCCAGTACTTC. Translated: CASSFRLAQGLETQYF. Filled out from reference TRBV5-1 and TRBJ2-5, the complete variable domain reads KAGVTQTPRYLIKTRGQQVTLSCSPISGHRSVSWYQQTPGQGLQFLFEYFSETQRNKGNFPGRFSGRQFSNSRSEMNVSTLELGDSALYLCASSFRLAQGLETQYFGPGTRLLVL.